These 32 T cell receptor beta chains share one sample of origin, sequenced in a study of somatic mutations in cytotoxic T cells in rheumatoid arthritis. Some clones are missing from TCRdb's copy, which holds only in-frame ones; the method was immunoSEQ multiplex PCR. Among about 5,000 clones listed, about four fifths were seen once. Sequences were derived from CD8+ T cells sorted from blood, sampled at a follow-up visit. These receptor sequences come from a man aged 40-50 years with rheumatoid arthritis.

The V and J genes are TRBV4-2 and TRBJ2-7, with 10 bases aligning to TRBD1. Germline loops: CDR1 LGHNA, CDR2 YNFKEQ. The V segment lost 1 base and the J segment 5 bases; nucleotides outside the gene matches: 5. The CDR3 spans 15 residues. The CDR3 DNA reads TGTGCCAGCAGCCAAGTAGGGGACAGGGGCCACGAGCAGTACTTC. This codes for CASSQVGDRGHEQYF.

The chain has TRBV11-2 and TRBJ2-1; D call uncertain. There are 16 residues in the CDR3. Trimming stripped 7 bases from V and 0 bases from J, with 16 bases between. The germline gives CDR1 SGHAT, CDR2 FQNNGV. CDR3 in DNA: TGTGCCAGCACCGAAGTGGCGGTCGGCTCCTACAATGAGCAGTTCTTC. Its protein product is CASTEVAVGSYNEQFF.

The V gene is TRBV30, the J gene TRBJ1-2; weak D call: TRBD1 (6 bases). The ends were cut back, 8 bases at V and 7 bases at J, with 17 bases in the middle. In germline, CDR1 is GTSNPN, CDR2 SVGIG (reference sequence). The CDR3 is made up of 12 amino acids. The CDR3 sequence: CALGLGARGYTF. The CDR3 DNA is TGTGCCCTGGGATTGGGGGCGCGTGGCTACACCTTC.

V gene TRBV29-1 combines with J gene TRBJ2-2, with TRBD1 as a possible D gene (5 bases). Germline V gene lookup returns CDR1 SQVTM and CDR2 ANQGSEA. Trimming took off 0 bases at V and 1 base at J, with 12 bases between the two ends. This CDR3 region has 16 residues. The CDR3: CSVEDWVGQNTGELFF. The CDR3 DNA sequence: TGCAGCGTTGAAGATTGGGTGGGGCAGAACACCGGGGAGCTGTTTTTT.

The chain joins TRBV2 to TRBJ2-1; 9 nucleotides agree with TRBD2. The J segment lost 1 base and the V segment lost 5 bases, leaving 6 bases of the junction unmatched. The CDR3 totals 16 residues. Per the germline V gene, CDR1 is SNHLY and CDR2 is FYNNEI. CDR3 loop: CASSPRSGRSYNEQFF. The DNA of the CDR3 is TGTGCCAGCAGTCCACGGAGCGGGAGGTCCTACAATGAGCAGTTCTTC.

The genes are TRBV5-6 and TRBJ2-5; D is uncertain. V was shortened by 1 base and J by 2 bases, with 12 bases between the two germline ends. The CDR3 runs to 15 residues. CDR1 and CDR2 (germline): SGHDT, YYEEEE. CDR3 nucleotide sequence: TGTGCCAGCAGCTTGAGGTACGGAGAACAAGAGACCCAGTACTTC. The encoded protein is CASSLRYGEQETQYF.

The chain recombines TRBV10-2 with TRBJ2-3; 12 positions agree with TRBD2. CDR1 and CDR2 (germline): WSHSY, SAAADI. The CDR3 runs to 16 residues. Germline trimming cut 6 bases from V and 4 bases from J; bases unmatched to any gene: 8. The CDR3 here is CASRRLAGAVADTQYF. DNA for the CDR3: TGCGCCAGCAGGAGACTAGCGGGAGCTGTCGCAGATACGCAGTATTTT.

The chain couples TRBV7-6 to TRBJ2-7; TRBD1 or TRBD2 may be the D gene (5 bases each). The CDR3 has 14 residues. V was cut by 2 bases and J by 4 bases, with 12 bases left in between. Germline lookup yields CDR1 SGHVS and CDR2 FNYEAQ. CDR3 sequence reads: CASSLQRGRYEQYF. CDR3 nucleotide sequence: TGTGCCAGCAGCTTACAGAGGGGCCGGTACGAGCAGTACTTC.

This clone has a handful of counts. V usage is TRBV4-3 and J usage is TRBJ1-1; D is undetermined. Between the trimmed V and J ends, which lost 0 bases and 0 bases, there was a span of 11 bases. CDR3 length equals 16 residues. The V gene's germline CDR1 is LGHNA and CDR2 YSLEER. CDR3 residues: CASSQDRVGVNTEAFF. In nucleotides, the CDR3 is TGCGCCAGCAGCCAAGATCGGGTTGGGGTGAACACTGAAGCTTTCTTT.

The chain has TRBV30 and TRBJ2-3, with D perhaps TRBD1 (5 bases). The CDR3 is made up of 15 amino acids. The V gene's germline CDR1 is GTSNPN and CDR2 SVGIG (reference sequence). Trimming took off 5 bases at V and 1 base at J, with 16 bases between the two ends. The CDR3 is CAWGHRIHGTDTQYF. The CDR3 nucleotides read TGTGCCTGGGGTCACAGGATCCATGGCACAGATACGCAGTATTTT.

This chain links TRBV27 with TRBJ1-1; D gene uncertain. Germline V gene lookup returns CDR1 MNHEY and CDR2 SMNVEV (reference sequence). The CDR3 runs 14 residues. V shed 7 bases and J shed 4 bases, with 16 bases lying between them. The CDR3 loop is CASKHSGGFTEAFF. CDR3 coding DNA: TGTGCCAGCAAACATTCAGGAGGTTTCACTGAAGCTTTCTTT.

The rearrangement joins TRBV10-3 to TRBJ1-2; tentative D call: TRBD1 (6 bases). CDR1 is ENHRY, CDR2 SYGVKD, per germline. The ends were cut back, 8 bases at V and 1 base at J, with 14 bases in the middle. This CDR3 is built from 14 residues. The CDR3 loop is CAIGEGGINYGYTF. The CDR3 DNA reads TGTGCCATCGGGGAGGGGGGAATTAACTATGGCTACACCTTC.

The chain carries TRBV6-5 and TRBJ1-1; maybe TRBD1 (5 bases). Trimming cost V 0 bases and J 1 base, with 12 bases left between them. The CDR3 runs 16 residues. From germline, CDR1 is MNHEY and CDR2 SVGAGI. CDR3 residues: CASSYSAGGTNTEAFF. CDR3 nucleotide sequence: TGTGCCAGCAGTTACTCGGCCGGAGGGACGAACACTGAAGCTTTCTTT.

The chain couples TRBV7-2 to TRBJ2-7; perhaps TRBD1 as D (5 bases). This CDR3 comprises 13 residues. V shed 1 base and J shed 2 bases, with 6 bases lying between them. Germline V CDR1 and CDR2: SGHTA, FQGNSA. CDR3 sequence: CASSLGTTYEQYF. In DNA, the CDR3 is TGTGCCAGCAGCTTAGGGACAACCTACGAGCAGTACTTC.

The chain has TRBV6-1 and TRBJ2-7, with 13 positions matching TRBD2. CDR1 is MNHNS and CDR2 is SASEGT in the germline V gene. This CDR3 comprises 15 residues. V lost 4 bases, J lost 7 bases, and 7 bases stayed unmatched. The CDR3 sequence is CASSVELAGGWEQYF. The CDR3 DNA reads as TGTGCCAGCAGTGTGGAACTAGCGGGAGGGTGGGAGCAGTACTTC.

The chain carries TRBV6-4 and TRBJ2-3; 10 bases fit TRBD1. This CDR3 is built from 15 residues. Germline lookup yields CDR1 MRHNA and CDR2 SNTAGT. V shed 2 bases, J shed 1 base, and the junction held 0 bases outside the gene matches. CDR3 protein: CASSDGTGGTDTQYF. The CDR3 bases are TGTGCCAGCAGTGACGGGACAGGGGGCACAGATACGCAGTATTTT.

The chain has TRBV28 and TRBJ1-5; TRBD1 matches at 7 bases. From germline, CDR1 is MDHEN and CDR2 SYDVKM. The trim removed 4 bases at V and 0 bases at J, leaving 9 bases unmatched. The CDR3 runs to 17 residues. The CDR3 region has the DNA TGTGCCAGCAGTTACCGGGACAGCTCTTATAGCAATCAGCCCCAGCATTTT. Translating gives CASSYRDSSYSNQPQHF. The complete variable domain, with remaining parts taken from reference TRBV28 and TRBJ1-5, reads DVKVTQSSRYLVKRTGEKVFLECVQDMDHENMFWYRQDPGLGLRLIYFSYDVKMKEKGDIPEGYSVSREKKERFSLILESASTNQTSMYLCASSYRDSSYSNQPQHFGDGTRLSIL.

The J gene is TRBJ2-7, the V gene TRBV18; 8 bases fit TRBD2. The CDR3 consists of 15 residues. V shed 2 bases, J shed 1 base, and the junction held 4 bases outside the gene matches. Germline CDR1 KGHSH, CDR2 LQKENI. This CDR3 reads CASSPEAGGSYEQYF. For the CDR3, the DNA is TGTGCCAGCTCACCAGAGGCGGGAGGATCCTACGAGCAGTACTTC.

This clone was detected once. The genes are TRBV2 and TRBJ1-5; TRBD1 agrees at 7 bases. The CDR3 runs to 16 residues. In germline, CDR1 is SNHLY, CDR2 FYNNEI. V lost 4 bases and J lost 0; bases outside the gene matches: 6. CDR3 sequence reads: CASSGKDRLSNQPQHF. The CDR3 DNA reads as TGTGCCAGCAGTGGAAAGGACAGGCTTAGCAATCAGCCCCAGCATTTT.

The CDR3 DNA is TGTGCCAGCAGCTGGGGGGGCACCGGGGAGCTGTTTTTT. Residues: CASSWGGTGELFF. The chain has TRBV11-2 and TRBJ2-2, with 7 bases matching TRBD2. The ends lost 4 bases at V and 4 bases at J; junction bases unmatched: 0. CDR1 SGHAT and CDR2 FQNNGV come from the germline V gene. This CDR3 is built from 13 residues.

The chain links TRBV13 to TRBJ1-5, with TRBD1 as a possible D gene (5 bases). The V end was cut by 4 bases, the J end by 2 bases, with 21 bases between. The CDR3 totals 18 residues. The germline V gene has CDR1 PRHDT and CDR2 FYEKMQ (reference sequence). CDR3 sequence: CASSSTGGSRWGNQPQHF. CDR3 coding DNA: TGTGCCAGCAGCTCCACCGGGGGGTCACGGTGGGGCAATCAGCCCCAGCATTTT. Complete variable domain (other parts from reference TRBV13 and TRBJ1-5): AAGVIQSPRHLIKEKRETATLKCYPIPRHDTVYWYQQGPGQDPQFLISFYEKMQSDKGSIPDRFSAQQFSDYHSELNMSSLELGDSALYFCASSSTGGSRWGNQPQHFGDGTRLSIL.

The chain recombines TRBV9 with TRBJ2-3; 9 bases map to TRBD2. Germline-derived CDR1 and CDR2 are SGDLS and YYNGEE. V dropped 3 bases and J dropped 0; count of bases not matched to a gene: 2. CDR3 length: 15 residues. In DNA, the CDR3 is TGTGCCAGCAGCGGTAGCGGGGGTAGCACAGATACGCAGTATTTT. This codes for CASSGSGGSTDTQYF.

This clone was counted once. V is TRBV5-3 and J is TRBJ2-5; no clear D. Being an ORF, TRBV5-3 has a function that is uncertain. The germline V and J ends were trimmed by 0 bases and 5 bases, with 2 bases remaining between them. The CDR3 contains 11 residues. The CDR3 spells CARSLGETQYF. The CDR3 DNA follows: TGTGCCAGAAGCTTGGGGGAGACCCAGTACTTC.

As to this clone: Relative to the germline gene, one junction end is altered; a read error may explain this. This sequence joins TRBV11-2 and TRBJ2-7, with 10 bases fitting TRBD2. Germline-derived CDR1 and CDR2 are SGHAT and FQNNGV. This CDR3 has 15 residues. This chain's CDR3 is CASSQSSSGSYEQYF. The CDR3 coding sequence is TGCGCCAGCAGCCAATCTTCTAGCGGGAGCTACGAGCAGTACTTC.

The chain joins TRBV10-1 to TRBJ2-1; 10 bases match TRBD2. CDR3 length equals 15 residues. Germline-derived CDR1 and CDR2 are WNHNN and SYGVQD (reference sequence). Germline trimming cut 6 bases from V and 3 bases from J; bases unmatched to any gene: 5. The CDR3, as DNA: TGCGCCAGCAGCGCCGGGACTAGCGACTACAATGAGCAGTTCTTC. Its translation is CASSAGTSDYNEQFF.

The J gene is TRBJ1-2, the V gene TRBV27; tentative D call: TRBD1 (5 bases). Germline V lookup: CDR1 MNHEY, CDR2 SMNVEV (reference sequence). There are 13 residues in the CDR3. V was cut by 1 base and J by 7 bases, with 10 bases left in between. CDR3 bases: TGTGCCAGCAGTTTATATAAGGGGTCTGGCTACACCTTC. Its protein product is CASSLYKGSGYTF.

This clone occurred a few times. This chain links TRBV10-3 with TRBJ2-7; 9 bases map to TRBD2. Trimming removed 6 bases from V and 3 bases from J; junction bases left unmatched: 9. Germline values: CDR1 ENHRY, CDR2 SYGVKD. The CDR3 loop spans 15 amino acids. For the CDR3, the DNA is TGTGCCATCAGACAGATAGCGGGAGAACGCTACGAGCAGTACTTC. It yields the protein CAIRQIAGERYEQYF.

The J gene is TRBJ1-1, the V gene TRBV5-5, with 7 bases identical to TRBD1. This CDR3 has 16 amino acids. J was trimmed by 0 bases and V by 4 bases; bases with no gene match: 9. CDR1 is SGHKS, CDR2 YYEKEE, per germline (reference sequence). CDR3: CASSPGTALMNTEAFF. The CDR3 DNA follows: TGTGCCAGCAGCCCTGGGACAGCCCTCATGAACACTGAAGCTTTCTTT.

The chain couples TRBV19 to TRBJ2-5; D is uncertain. CDR1 is LNHDA and CDR2 is SQIVND in the germline V gene (reference sequence). The CDR3 covers 14 residues. Trimming took off 9 bases at V and 2 bases at J, with 16 bases between the two ends. CDR3 sequence: CASAPLQEQETQYF. The CDR3 region has the DNA TGTGCCAGCGCCCCTTTACAAGAACAAGAGACCCAGTACTTC.

The chain joins TRBV9 to TRBJ2-2, with D possibly being TRBD2 (7 bases). Germline loops: CDR1 SGDLS, CDR2 YYNGEE. Trimming left V 4 bases short and J 4 bases short, with 17 bases between. CDR3 length: 16 residues. The CDR3 loop is CASSLGGGSGTGELFF. In DNA form, the CDR3 reads TGTGCCAGCAGCCTCGGGGGCGGGAGTGGCACCGGGGAGCTGTTTTTT.

CDR3 sequence: CASSSRQGSYEQYF. In nucleotides, the CDR3 is TGTGCCAGCAGCTCCCGACAGGGATCCTACGAGCAGTACTTC. This chain joins TRBV7-9 and TRBJ2-7, with TRBD1 matching 7 bases. Germline CDR1 SEHNR, CDR2 FQNEAQ (reference sequence). J gave up 1 base and V 4 bases, and 4 bases lay outside the gene matches. The CDR3 contains 14 residues.

The chain employs TRBV29-1 and TRBJ2-2; D gene unclear. CDR3 length equals 11 residues. V lost 5 bases to trimming and J lost 8 bases, with 9 bases between them. Germline CDR1 is SQVTM and CDR2 is ANQGSEA. CDR3 amino acids: CSVPGPGELFF. Here the CDR3 DNA reads TGCAGCGTTCCTGGACCAGGGGAGCTGTTTTTT.